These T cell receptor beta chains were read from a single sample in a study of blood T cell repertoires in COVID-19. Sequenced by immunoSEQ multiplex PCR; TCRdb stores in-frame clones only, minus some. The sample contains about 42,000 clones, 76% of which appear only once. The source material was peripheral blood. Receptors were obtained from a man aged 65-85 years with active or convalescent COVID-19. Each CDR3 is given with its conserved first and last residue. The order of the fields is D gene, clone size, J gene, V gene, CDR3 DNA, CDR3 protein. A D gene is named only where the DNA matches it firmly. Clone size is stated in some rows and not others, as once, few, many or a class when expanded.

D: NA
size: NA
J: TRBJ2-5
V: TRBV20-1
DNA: TGCAGTGCCTCTGGGGGGGAGACCCAGTACTTC
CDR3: CSASGGETQYF

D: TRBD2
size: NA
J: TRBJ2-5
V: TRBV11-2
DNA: TGTGCCAGCAGCTCGGGGACTAGCGGTTGGGAGACCCAGTACTTC
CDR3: CASSSGTSGWETQYF

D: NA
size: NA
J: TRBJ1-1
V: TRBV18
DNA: TGTGCCAGCTCACCACCGACCGGGATTGAAGCTTTCTTT
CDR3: CASSPPTGIEAFF

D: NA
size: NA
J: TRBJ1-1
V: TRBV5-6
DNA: TGTGCCAGCAGCTTGAAGGGGGTCCCCGAAGCTTTCTTT
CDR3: CASSLKGVPEAFF

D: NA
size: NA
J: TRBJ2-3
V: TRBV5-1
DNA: TGCGCCAGCACCAATTTTTACTCGGGGGATACGCAGTATTTT
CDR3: CASTNFYSGDTQYF

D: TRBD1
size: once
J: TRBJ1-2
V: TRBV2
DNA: TGTGCCAGCACCCAAGACAGGGGGCTGAACTATGGCTACACCTTC
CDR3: CASTQDRGLNYGYTF

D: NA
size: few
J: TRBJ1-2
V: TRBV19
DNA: TGTGCCAGTAGTTCCGACAGCAGGGGCTATGGCTACACCTTC
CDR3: CASSSDSRGYGYTF

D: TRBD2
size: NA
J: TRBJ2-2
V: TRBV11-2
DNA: TGTGCCAGCAGCTTACTAGCGGGTAACACCGGGGAGCTGTTTTTT
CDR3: CASSLLAGNTGELFF

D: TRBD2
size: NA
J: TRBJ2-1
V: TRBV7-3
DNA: TGTGCCAGCAGCTTAGGCGGGACTAGCGGGGGCCATGAGCAGTTCTTC
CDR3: CASSLGGTSGGHEQFF

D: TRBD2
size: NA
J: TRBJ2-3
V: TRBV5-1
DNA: TGCGCCAGCAGCTTGGTAGCGGGGGGGGCAGATACGCAGTATTTT
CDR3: CASSLVAGGADTQYF

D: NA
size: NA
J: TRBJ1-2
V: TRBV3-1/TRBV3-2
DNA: TGTGCCAGCAGCCAAGCAGGGGCGAGCTACACCTTC
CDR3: CASSQAGASYTF

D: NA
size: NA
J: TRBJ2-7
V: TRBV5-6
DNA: TGTGCCAGCAGCTTGTTAGGGAGCGAGTACGAGCAGTACTTC
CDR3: CASSLLGSEYEQYF

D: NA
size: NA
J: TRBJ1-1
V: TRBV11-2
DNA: TGTGCCAGCAGCTTAGAGCGACAGACTTATGCTTTCTTT
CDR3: CASSLERQTYAFF

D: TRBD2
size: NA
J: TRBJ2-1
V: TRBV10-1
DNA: TGCGCCTCTCAAGCGGTTGCGGGGGGGCACAATGAGCAGTTCTTC
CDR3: CASQAVAGGHNEQFF

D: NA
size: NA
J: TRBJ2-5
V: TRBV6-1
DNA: TGTGCCAGCAGTGACAGGGTGAAGGGGACCCAGTACTTC
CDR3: CASSDRVKGTQYF

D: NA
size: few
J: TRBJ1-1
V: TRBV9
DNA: TGTGCCAGCAGCCCGAGGACAGCGAACACTGAAGCTTTCTTT
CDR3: CASSPRTANTEAFF

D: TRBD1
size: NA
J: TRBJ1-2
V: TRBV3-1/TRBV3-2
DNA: TGTGCCAGCAGCCAAGCTGACAGGGGGCGAGGCTATGGCTACACCTTC
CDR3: CASSQADRGRGYGYTF

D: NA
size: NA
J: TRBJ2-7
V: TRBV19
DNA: TGTGCCAGTAGCGCGGAGAACTACGAGCAGTACTTC
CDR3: CASSAENYEQYF

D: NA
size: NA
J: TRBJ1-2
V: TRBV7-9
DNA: TGTGCCAGCAGCTTCTACGGGACAAGCTATGGCTACACCTTC
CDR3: CASSFYGTSYGYTF

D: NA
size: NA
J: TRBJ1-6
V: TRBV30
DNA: TGTGCCTGGGCCGGAGGCCTCCAAAATTCACCCCTCCACTTT
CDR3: CAWAGGLQNSPLHF

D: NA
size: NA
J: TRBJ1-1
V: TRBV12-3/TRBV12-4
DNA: TGTGCCAGCAGCCCCGCGGACAGCACTGAAGCTTTCTTT
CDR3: CASSPADSTEAFF

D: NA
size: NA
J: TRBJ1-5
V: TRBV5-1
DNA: TGCGCCAGCAGCTTGGGGGAGAGGTCTCAGCCCCAGCATTTT
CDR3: CASSLGERSQPQHF

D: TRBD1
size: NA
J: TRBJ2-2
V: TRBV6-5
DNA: TGTGCCACCAGGGGGACAGTAAACACCGGGGAGCTGTTTTTT
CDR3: CATRGTVNTGELFF

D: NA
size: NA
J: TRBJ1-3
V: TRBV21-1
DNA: TGTGCCACTGGGACAGGGGGTTCTGGAAACACCATATATTTT
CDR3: CATGTGGSGNTIYF

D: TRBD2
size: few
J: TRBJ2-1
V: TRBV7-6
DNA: TGTGCCAGCAGCGGATTTAGCGGGGGGACCTACAATGAGCAGTTCTTC
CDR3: CASSGFSGGTYNEQFF

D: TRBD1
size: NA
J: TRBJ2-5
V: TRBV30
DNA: TGTGCCTGGAGGTCGACAGGGGGGGAGACCCAGTACTTC
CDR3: CAWRSTGGETQYF

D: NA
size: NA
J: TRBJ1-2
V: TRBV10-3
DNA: TGTGCCATCAACAACCTTACCCGTAACTATGGCTACACCTTC
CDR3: CAINNLTRNYGYTF

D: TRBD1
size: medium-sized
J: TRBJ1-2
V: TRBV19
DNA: TGTGCCAGTAGTAGAGGACAGGCCTCCTATGGCTACACCTTC
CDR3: CASSRGQASYGYTF

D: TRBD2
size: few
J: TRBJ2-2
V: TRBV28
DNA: TGTGCCAGCAAAGAACCGGGAGGCAACACCGGGGAGCTGTTTTTT
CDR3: CASKEPGGNTGELFF

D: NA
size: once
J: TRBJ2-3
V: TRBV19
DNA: TGTGCCAGTAGTATTGGGAGTACGCAGTATTTT
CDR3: CASSIGSTQYF

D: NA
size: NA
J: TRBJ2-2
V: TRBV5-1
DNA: TGCGCCAGCAGCTCAGGGAACACCGGGGAGCTGTTTTTT
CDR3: CASSSGNTGELFF

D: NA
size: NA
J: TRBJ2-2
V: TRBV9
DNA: TGTGCCAGCAGCAGGGGGCGGATAGCGGGGATCACCGGGGAGCTGTTTTTT
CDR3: CASSRGRIAGITGELFF

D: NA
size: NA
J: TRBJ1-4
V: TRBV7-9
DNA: TGTGCCAGCAGCTTAGCCCCGCAGTTATCGATTGAAAAACTGTTTTTT
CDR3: CASSLAPQLSIEKLFF

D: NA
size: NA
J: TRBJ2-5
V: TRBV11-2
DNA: TGTGCCAGCAGCCGACCAGGGGTTATCCAAGAGACCCAGTACTTC
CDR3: CASSRPGVIQETQYF

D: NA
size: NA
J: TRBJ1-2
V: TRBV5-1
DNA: TGCGCCAGCAGCTGGGCTTTAGTTACAGGTGGGTTGGGGGGCTACACCTTC
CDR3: CASSWALVTGGLGGYTF

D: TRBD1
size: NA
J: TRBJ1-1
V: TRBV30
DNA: TGTGCCTGCCCGACAGGGTTCAGGAACACTGAAGCTTTCTTT
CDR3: CACPTGFRNTEAFF

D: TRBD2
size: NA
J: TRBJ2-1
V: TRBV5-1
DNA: TGCGCCAGCAGGCGAGCGGGGGGGCTTCTGAATGAGCAGTTCTTC
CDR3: CASRRAGGLLNEQFF

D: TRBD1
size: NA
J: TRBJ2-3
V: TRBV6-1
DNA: TGTGCCAGCAGTGAGTACCGGGACAGGGGGAGGAATACGCAGTATTTT
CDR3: CASSEYRDRGRNTQYF

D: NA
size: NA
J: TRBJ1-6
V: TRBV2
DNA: TGTGCCAGCAGTGAAGAGTTCAGACCCCTCCACTTT
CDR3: CASSEEFRPLHF

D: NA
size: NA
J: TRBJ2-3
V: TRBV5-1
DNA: TGCGCCAGTAAACTAGCATCTAGCACAGATACGCAGTATTTT
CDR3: CASKLASSTDTQYF

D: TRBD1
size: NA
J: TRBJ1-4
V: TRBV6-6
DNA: TGTGCCAGCAGTCCCCGGGACAGGGCCAAAAGTAATGAAAAACTGTTTTTT
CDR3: CASSPRDRAKSNEKLFF

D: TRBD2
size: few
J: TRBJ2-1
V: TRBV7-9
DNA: TGTGCCAGCAGTCCCGCGGGGGGATACAATGAGCAGTTCTTC
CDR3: CASSPAGGYNEQFF

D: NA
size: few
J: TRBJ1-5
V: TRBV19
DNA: TGTGCCAGTAGGAACCAGGCTTATAGCAATCAGCCCCAGCATTTT
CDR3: CASRNQAYSNQPQHF

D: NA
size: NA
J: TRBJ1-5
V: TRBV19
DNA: TGTGCCAGTAGTTTCCCGGGGAGGGATATCAATCAGCCCCAGCATTTT
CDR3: CASSFPGRDINQPQHF

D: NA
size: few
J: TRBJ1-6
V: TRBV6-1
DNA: TGTGCCAGCAGTGAAACACGGCGGGCACCCCTCCACTTT
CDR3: CASSETRRAPLHF

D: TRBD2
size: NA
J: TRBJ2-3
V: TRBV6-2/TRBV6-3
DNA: TGTGCCAGCAGTTACGGCCTGGGACTAGCGGTGGGAGATACGCAGTATTTT
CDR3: CASSYGLGLAVGDTQYF

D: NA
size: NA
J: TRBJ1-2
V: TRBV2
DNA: TGTGCCAGCAGTGACTCTGACAGGAATCGCGACACCTTC
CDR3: CASSDSDRNRDTF

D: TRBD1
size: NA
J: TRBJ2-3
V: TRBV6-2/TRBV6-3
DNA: TGTGCCAGCAGTTCCACCAGGGGGCTAACAGATACGCAGTATTTT
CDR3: CASSSTRGLTDTQYF

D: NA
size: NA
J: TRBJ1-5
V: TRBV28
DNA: TGTGCCAGCAGTTCCTTTCCGGGACTCTTTCGAGGGGAGCCCCAGCATTTT
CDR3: CASSSFPGLFRGEPQHF

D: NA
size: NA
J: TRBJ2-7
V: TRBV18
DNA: TGTGCCAGCTCACCCGATACTGCTAGCTCCTACGAGCAGTACTTC
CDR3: CASSPDTASSYEQYF

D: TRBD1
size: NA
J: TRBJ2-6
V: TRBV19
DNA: TGTGCCAGTACCAAAGGGACAGGTTCTGGGGCCAACGTCCTGACTTTC
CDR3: CASTKGTGSGANVLTF

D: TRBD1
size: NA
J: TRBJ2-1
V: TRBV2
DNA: TGTGCCAGCATTCTGACCGGGACAGGGGACAATGAGCAGTTCTTC
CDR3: CASILTGTGDNEQFF

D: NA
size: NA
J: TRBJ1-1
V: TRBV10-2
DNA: TGCGCCAGCAGTGCAGGTGGGAGGGGCACTGAAGCTTTCTTT
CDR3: CASSAGGRGTEAFF

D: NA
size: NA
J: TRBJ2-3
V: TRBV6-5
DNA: TGTGCCAGCAGCCCCAGTGGAGGAGATACGCAGTATTTT
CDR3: CASSPSGGDTQYF

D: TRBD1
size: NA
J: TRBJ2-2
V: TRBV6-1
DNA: TGTGCCAGCAGTGGGGGGAATGGACAGGGGAACACCGGGGAGCTGTTTTTT
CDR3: CASSGGNGQGNTGELFF